This is a list of T cell receptor beta chains from one sample in a study of cytomegalovirus exposure and HLA in healthy donors. The method was immunoSEQ multiplex PCR; TCRdb's version includes in-frame clones alone and lacks a portion of them. The sample includes about 160,000 clones, more than 60% of them seen just once. Sequenced sample: PBMCs. Receptor source: a man in his forties or fifties in good health and CMV-seronegative. Each CDR3 is given with its conserved first and last residue. A D gene is named only where the DNA matches it firmly. Some rows have no size entry. The others give once, few or many, or a class for an expanded clone.

cdr3_aa cdr3_nt clone_size d_call j_call v_call
CASSPGGQDVETQYF TGTGCCAGCAGCCCTGGCGGACAGGATGTAGAGACCCAGTACTTC NA TRBD1 TRBJ2-5 TRBV7-9
CASGKEVMNTEAFF TGTGCCAGCGGTAAGGAGGTAATGAACACTGAAGCTTTCTTT NA NA TRBJ1-1 TRBV6-1
CASSLSPETNSPLHF TGTGCCAGCAGCCTCTCACCGGAGACTAATTCACCCCTCCACTTT once NA TRBJ1-6 TRBV6-5
CASSRTGPLDTEAFF TGCGCCAGCAGTAGGACAGGGCCGTTGGACACTGAAGCTTTCTTT NA TRBD1 TRBJ1-1 TRBV10-2
CASSPLLLANYGYTF TGTGCCAGCTCACCTCTTCTACTAGCTAACTATGGCTACACCTTC NA NA TRBJ1-2 TRBV18
CASSFRQGSLNEQFF TGTGCCAGCAGTTTTCGGCAGGGCTCTCTCAATGAGCAGTTCTTC NA NA TRBJ2-1 TRBV28
CAWSVGGGYTGELFF TGTGCCTGGAGTGTGGGGGGGGGCTACACCGGGGAGCTGTTTTTT NA NA TRBJ2-2 TRBV30
CASSLVVTAEETQYF TGTGCCAGCAGCTTAGTCGTGACAGCTGAAGAGACCCAGTACTTC NA NA TRBJ2-5 TRBV7-9
CAWSGRQNSPLHF TGTGCCTGGAGTGGTCGACAGAATTCACCCCTCCACTTT NA NA TRBJ1-6 TRBV30
CASSYSAGAEAFF TGTGCCAGCAGTTACTCGGCGGGGGCGGAGGCTTTCTTT NA NA TRBJ1-1 TRBV6-6
CASSQPPGTSGGAANTGELFF TGCGCCAGCAGCCAGCCTCCCGGGACTAGCGGGGGGGCCGCGAACACCGGGGAGCTGTTTTTT NA TRBD2 TRBJ2-2 TRBV4-1
CASRYGGLQYNEQFF TGTGCCAGCAGGTACGGGGGGCTTCAGTACAATGAGCAGTTCTTC NA NA TRBJ2-1 TRBV2
CAISESRRGVGAETQYF TGTGCCATCAGTGAGTCGCGCCGTGGAGTAGGGGCAGAGACCCAGTACTTC once NA TRBJ2-5 TRBV10-3
CATSMRAGEETQYF TGTGCCACCTCCATGAGGGCAGGGGAAGAGACCCAGTACTTC NA NA TRBJ2-5 TRBV28
CASSPGDRPTEAFF TGCGCCAGCAGCCCGGGGGACAGGCCCACTGAAGCTTTCTTT NA TRBD1 TRBJ1-1 TRBV5-1
CASSASPGGIYNEQFF TGTGCCAGCAGCGCGAGCCCCGGGGGGATCTACAATGAGCAGTTCTTC once TRBD2 TRBJ2-1 TRBV7-9
CASSLSQGRDGYTF TGTGCCAGCAGTTTATCGCAGGGGCGCGATGGCTACACCTTC NA NA TRBJ1-2 TRBV27
CASRPRFNQPQHF TGCGCCAGCAGGCCACGGTTCAATCAGCCCCAGCATTTT NA NA TRBJ1-5 TRBV23-1
CASSHRSGDTDTQYF TGTGCCAGCAGCCACCGGAGCGGCGACACAGATACGCAGTATTTT once NA TRBJ2-3 TRBV4-2
CASSLVSAGVSTDTQYF TGCGCCAGCAGCTTGGTCAGCGCGGGGGTTAGCACAGATACGCAGTATTTT NA TRBD2 TRBJ2-3 TRBV5-1
CAVGTGPSGANVLTF TGTGCCGTCGGGACAGGCCCCTCTGGGGCCAACGTCCTGACTTTC NA TRBD1 TRBJ2-6 TRBV7-2
CASRSGTGGSGELFF TGTGCCAGCAGGTCCGGGACAGGGGGTAGCGGGGAGCTGTTTTTT NA TRBD1 TRBJ2-2 TRBV7-3
CASSLAGWTELYNQPQHF TGTGCCAGCAGCTTGGCCGGGTGGACTGAACTCTACAATCAGCCCCAGCATTTT NA NA TRBJ1-5 TRBV5-6
CASSQGHLDWAYEQYF TGTGCCAGCAGCCAAGGGCACTTGGACTGGGCCTACGAGCAGTACTTC NA NA TRBJ2-7 TRBV4-2
CASSAAYEQYF TGTGCCAGCAGCGCGGCCTACGAGCAGTACTTC NA NA TRBJ2-7 TRBV6-6
CASTIGSGRSPLHF TGTGCCAGCACCATAGGGTCAGGGCGCTCACCCCTCCACTTT NA NA TRBJ1-6 TRBV7-9
CASSEGLASTDTQYF TGTGCCAGCAGTGAAGGACTAGCTAGCACAGATACGCAGTATTTT few TRBD2 TRBJ2-3 TRBV2
CASSLGGGGLVVGETQYF TGTGCCAGCAGCTTGGGTGGCGGGGGGCTCGTGGTAGGAGAGACCCAGTACTTC NA TRBD2 TRBJ2-5 TRBV5-4
CASSLRASGGIYNEQFF TGTGCCAGCAGTTTAAGGGCTAGCGGGGGGATTTACAATGAGCAGTTCTTC NA TRBD2 TRBJ2-1 TRBV27
CASSPLGLGGPQETQYF TGTGCCAGCAGCCCATTGGGACTGGGGGGACCCCAAGAGACCCAGTACTTC NA NA TRBJ2-5 TRBV28
CASSLYRTGGGYTF TGTGCCAGCAGCTTATACCGGACAGGGGGTGGCTACACCTTC NA TRBD1 TRBJ1-2 TRBV7-2
CASSQGQGGGLNTEAFF TGCGCCAGCAGCCAAGGACAGGGGGGTGGATTGAACACTGAAGCTTTCTTT NA TRBD1 TRBJ1-1 TRBV5-1
CASSHGQRGALSNQPQHF TGTGCCAGCAGCCACGGACAGCGAGGGGCATTAAGCAATCAGCCCCAGCATTTT NA NA TRBJ1-5 TRBV21-1
CASSQSRTGGNIQYF TGTGCCAGCAGCCAATCTCGGACAGGGGGGAACATTCAGTACTTC few TRBD1 TRBJ2-4 TRBV16
CASRVGQNFYEQYF TGTGCCAGCAGGGTGGGACAGAACTTCTACGAGCAGTACTTC NA TRBD1 TRBJ2-7 TRBV2
CASSFFPLSYNEQFF TGCGCCAGCAGCTTTTTCCCCCTCTCCTACAATGAGCAGTTCTTC NA NA TRBJ2-1 TRBV5-1
CASSLTTGSNQPQHF TGTGCCAGCAGCTTAACGACAGGTAGCAATCAGCCCCAGCATTTT NA NA TRBJ1-5 TRBV7-9
CASSREATEAFF TGTGCCAGCAGCCGCGAAGCCACTGAAGCTTTCTTT NA NA TRBJ1-1 TRBV5-4
CSVDGTGGADTQYF TGCAGCGTCGATGGGACAGGGGGCGCAGATACGCAGTATTTT NA TRBD1 TRBJ2-3 TRBV29-1
CAISEGPEAFF TGTGCCATCAGTGAGGGCCCAGAAGCTTTCTTT NA NA TRBJ1-1 TRBV10-3
CASSLSRGQLQETQYF TGTGCCAGCAGTTTATCCAGGGGACAGTTACAAGAGACCCAGTACTTC NA TRBD1 TRBJ2-5 TRBV28
CASSKLSGTGGTNEKLFF TGTGCCAGCAGCAAATTATCCGGGACAGGGGGGACTAATGAAAAACTGTTTTTT NA TRBD1 TRBJ1-4 TRBV9
CASRDSAVGYEQYF TGTGCCAGCAGGGACTCGGCCGTAGGGTACGAGCAGTACTTC once NA TRBJ2-7 TRBV2
CASSVVGGKTPAWDTQYF TGTGCTAGCAGTGTTGTCGGGGGAAAAACTCCCGCGTGGGATACGCAGTATTTT once NA TRBJ2-3 TRBV2
CASSFPGLGNEQFF TGTGCCAGCAGCTTTCCGGGACTAGGCAATGAGCAGTTCTTC NA TRBD2 TRBJ2-1 TRBV6-5
CATRAEETQYF TGTGCCACCAGGGCGGAAGAGACCCAGTACTTC few NA TRBJ2-5 TRBV15
CASSKGGQGGSPLHF TGTGCCAGCAGCAAAGGGGGACAGGGCGGTTCACCCCTCCACTTT few NA TRBJ1-6 TRBV21-1
CASSLLTGELFF TGTGCCAGCAGTTTACTCACCGGGGAGCTGTTTTTT NA NA TRBJ2-2 TRBV28
CASSLGDRGGEPQHF TGTGCCAGCAGCTTGGGTGACAGAGGCGGAGAGCCCCAGCATTTT NA NA TRBJ1-5 TRBV5-8
CASSRTTATNEKLFF TGTGCCAGCAGCCGCACTACTGCAACTAATGAAAAACTGTTTTTT few NA TRBJ1-4 TRBV14
CATKTSDTQYF TGTGCCACCAAGACTAGTGATACGCAGTATTTT NA NA TRBJ2-3 TRBV10-3
CASRPRTGSTGELFF TGTGCCAGCAGGCCCAGGACAGGTAGCACCGGGGAGCTGTTTTTT NA TRBD1 TRBJ2-2 TRBV27
CASSLGRSYEQYF TGTGCCAGCAGCTTAGGTCGGAGCTACGAGCAGTACTTC once NA TRBJ2-7 TRBV7-8
CASSLTVQETQYF TGTGCCAGCAGCTTGACAGTACAAGAGACCCAGTACTTC NA NA TRBJ2-5 TRBV7-9